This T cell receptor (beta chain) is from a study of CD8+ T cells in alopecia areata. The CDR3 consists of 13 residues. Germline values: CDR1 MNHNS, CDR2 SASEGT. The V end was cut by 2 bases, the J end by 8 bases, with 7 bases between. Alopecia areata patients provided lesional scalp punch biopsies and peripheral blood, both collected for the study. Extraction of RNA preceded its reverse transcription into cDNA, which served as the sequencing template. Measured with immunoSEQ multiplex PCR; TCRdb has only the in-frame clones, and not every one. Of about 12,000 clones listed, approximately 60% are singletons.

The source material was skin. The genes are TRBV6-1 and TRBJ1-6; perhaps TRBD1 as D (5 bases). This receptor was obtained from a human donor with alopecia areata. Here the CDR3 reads CASSESQDSPLHF. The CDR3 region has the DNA TGTGCCAGCAGTGAATCACAGGATTCACCCCTCCACTTT.